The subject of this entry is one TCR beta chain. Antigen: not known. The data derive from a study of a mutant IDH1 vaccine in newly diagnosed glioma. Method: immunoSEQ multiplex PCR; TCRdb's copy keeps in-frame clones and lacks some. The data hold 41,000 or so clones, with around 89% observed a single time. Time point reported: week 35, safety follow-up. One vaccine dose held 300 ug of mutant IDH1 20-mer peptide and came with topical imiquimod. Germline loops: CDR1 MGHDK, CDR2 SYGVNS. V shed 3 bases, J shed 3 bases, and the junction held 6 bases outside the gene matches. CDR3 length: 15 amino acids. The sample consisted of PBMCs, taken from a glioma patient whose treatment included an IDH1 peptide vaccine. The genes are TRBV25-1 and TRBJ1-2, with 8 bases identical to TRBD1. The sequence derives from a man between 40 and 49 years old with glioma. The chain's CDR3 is CASSDYGTGDYGYTF. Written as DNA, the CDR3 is TGTGCCAGCAGTGATTATGGGACAGGAGACTATGGCTACACCTTC.